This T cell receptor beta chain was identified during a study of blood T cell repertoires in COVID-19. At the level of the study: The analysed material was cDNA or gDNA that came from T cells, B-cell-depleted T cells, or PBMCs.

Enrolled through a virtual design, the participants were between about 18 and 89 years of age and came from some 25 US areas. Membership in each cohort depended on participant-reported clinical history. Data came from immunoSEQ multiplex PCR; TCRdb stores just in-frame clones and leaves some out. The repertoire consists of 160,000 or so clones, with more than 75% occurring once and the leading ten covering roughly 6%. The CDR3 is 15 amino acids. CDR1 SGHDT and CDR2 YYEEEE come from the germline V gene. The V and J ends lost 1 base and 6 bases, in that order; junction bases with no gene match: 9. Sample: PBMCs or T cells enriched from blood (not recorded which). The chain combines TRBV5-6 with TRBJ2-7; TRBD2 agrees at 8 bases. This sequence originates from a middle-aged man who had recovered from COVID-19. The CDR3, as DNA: TGTGCCAGCAGCTTGATCGGGGGGGCAAGTAGCGAGCAGTACTTC. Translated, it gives CASSLIGGASSEQYF. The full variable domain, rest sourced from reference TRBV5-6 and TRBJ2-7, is DAGVTQSPTHLIKTRGQQVTLRCSPKSGHDTVSWYQQALGQGPQFIFQYYEEEERQRGNFPDRFSGHQFPNYSSELNVNALLLGDSALYLCASSLIGGASSEQYFGPGTRLTVT.